Described below is a single TCR beta chain sequence and its context. TCRdb reprocessed the 5' RACE reads via MiXCR and lists one record per CDR3 protein. Of under 400,000 distinct CDR3 sequences in the sample, around 27% were seen once. These data belong to a study of T-cell memory formation after mild COVID-19. The CDR3 has 16 residues. Trimming stripped 6 bases from V and 3 bases from J, with 21 bases between. This chain uses TRBV12-3 or TRBV12-4 with TRBJ2-7; D unresolved. The TCR comes from an adult woman who had mild COVID-19 (a few samples of this study predate the infection). Cell type and time point are not known. Material for sequencing was PBMCs or a T cell subset sorted from them (not recorded which). CDR3 DNA: TGTGCCAGCAGCCCGACCCCCCTCGGGCCAAACTACGAGCAGTACTTC. Residues: CASSPTPLGPNYEQYF.